This is a list of T cell receptor beta chains from one sample in a study of Ad26.COV2.S vaccination and SARS-CoV-2 variants. Method: immunoSEQ multiplex PCR; TCRdb's copy keeps in-frame clones and lacks some. The data hold approximately 150,000 clones, with about nine tenths observed a single time. The specimen comprised peripheral blood, sampled after recovery from COVID-19. The origin of the receptors is a human donor who had recovered from COVID-19. Each CDR3 is given with its conserved first and last residue. D genes are given only for firm matches. Size tells how often a clone was seen (once, few, many) or the class of an expanded clone, and some rows leave it out.

V	J	size	D	CDR3	DNA
TRBV7-9	TRBJ2-7	NA	TRBD1	CASSLLQGASYEQYF	TGTGCCAGCAGCTTATTGCAGGGGGCCTCCTACGAGCAGTACTTC
TRBV29-1	TRBJ2-5	NA	NA	CSVCDLTRQETQYF	TGCAGCGTTTGCGATTTGACTCGTCAAGAGACCCAGTACTTC
TRBV10-3	TRBJ2-5	NA	TRBD2	CAIRHGTRETQYF	TGTGCCATCAGACATGGGACTAGAGAGACCCAGTACTTC
TRBV10-2	TRBJ2-7	NA	NA	CASKTLAYEQYF	TGCGCCAGCAAAACTCTGGCCTACGAGCAGTACTTC
TRBV15	TRBJ1-5	NA	NA	CATSRELVQSSNQPQHF	TGTGCCACCAGCAGAGAGTTAGTACAATCTAGCAATCAGCCCCAGCATTTT
TRBV7-8	TRBJ1-2	NA	NA	CASSLGGGPDYGYTF	TGTGCCAGCAGCTTAGGCGGGGGACCTGACTATGGCTACACCTTC
TRBV6-5	TRBJ2-7	NA	NA	CASTTHGDGSYEQYF	TGTGCCAGCACCACTCACGGGGACGGATCCTACGAGCAGTACTTC
TRBV11-2	TRBJ1-1	NA	NA	CASSFSENTEAFF	TGTGCCAGCAGCTTTTCCGAGAACACTGAAGCTTTCTTT
TRBV27	TRBJ1-4	NA	NA	CASSLSSSGATNEKLFF	TGTGCCAGCAGTTTATCCTCCTCGGGGGCAACTAATGAAAAACTGTTTTTT
TRBV23-1	TRBJ1-2	NA	NA	CATTPTSSGGYTF	TGCGCCACCACGCCTACATCGAGCGGTGGCTACACCTTC
TRBV5-1	TRBJ2-1	NA	TRBD1	CASSLRGQTFDEQFF	TGCGCCAGCAGCTTGAGGGGGCAAACCTTCGATGAGCAGTTCTTC
TRBV15	TRBJ2-5	once	NA	CATSRDRGRETQYF	TGTGCCACCAGCAGAGACAGGGGTCGAGAGACCCAGTACTTC
TRBV5-5	TRBJ2-7	NA	NA	CASSLGNRNYEQYF	TGTGCCAGCAGCTTGGGGAATCGGAACTACGAGCAGTACTTC
TRBV30	TRBJ1-1	NA	NA	CAWSQGRYTEAFF	TGTGCCTGGAGCCAGGGAAGGTACACTGAAGCTTTCTTT
TRBV12-3/TRBV12-4	TRBJ2-7	once	TRBD1	CASSPTGVIEQYF	TGTGCCAGCAGTCCGACAGGGGTTATAGAGCAGTACTTC
TRBV3-1/TRBV3-2	TRBJ1-1	NA	NA	CASSQAKLGAFF	TGTGCCAGCAGCCAAGCAAAGCTAGGAGCTTTCTTT
TRBV27	TRBJ1-6	NA	NA	CASSFSDSHSPLHF	TGTGCCAGCAGTTTCTCGGACAGCCATTCACCCCTCCACTTT
TRBV5-1	TRBJ2-1	NA	TRBD1	CASRTRGQSSYNEQFF	TGCGCCAGCAGGACCAGGGGGCAGAGCTCCTACAATGAGCAGTTCTTC
TRBV7-9	TRBJ2-5	NA	NA	CASSSWTAQETQYF	TGTGCCAGCAGCTCCTGGACAGCCCAAGAGACCCAGTACTTC
TRBV5-5	TRBJ2-1	NA	NA	CASSLTGNPGNEQFF	TGTGCCAGCAGCCTAACAGGGAACCCCGGCAATGAGCAGTTCTTC
TRBV4-1	TRBJ1-1	once	NA	CASSQVAGIGTEAFF	TGCGCCAGCAGCCAAGTTGCAGGGATCGGCACTGAAGCTTTCTTT
TRBV2	TRBJ2-1	NA	NA	CASSGRRDEQFF	TGTGCCAGCAGTGGGAGAAGGGATGAGCAGTTCTTC
TRBV7-2	TRBJ2-7	NA	TRBD1	CASSLATRGQASSYEQYF	TGTGCCAGCAGCTTAGCAACCCGGGGACAGGCAAGCTCCTACGAGCAGTACTTC
TRBV2	TRBJ1-4	NA	NA	CASSISYEKLFF	TGTGCCAGCTCCATCAGCTATGAAAAACTGTTTTTT
TRBV30	TRBJ1-2	NA	TRBD1	CAWKQGIYGYTF	TGTGCCTGGAAACAGGGGATCTATGGCTACACCTTC
TRBV15	TRBJ2-7	NA	NA	CATSRDRQVYEQYF	TGTGCCACCAGCAGAGATAGACAGGTCTACGAGCAGTACTTC
TRBV6-5	TRBJ2-7	NA	TRBD1	CASSYSPTGGYEQYF	TGTGCCAGCAGTTACTCTCCAACAGGGGGTTACGAGCAGTACTTC
TRBV6-2/TRBV6-3	TRBJ2-5	few	TRBD2	CASSYSERGGVETQYF	TGTGCCAGCAGTTACTCCGAGCGGGGGGGCGTGGAGACCCAGTACTTC
TRBV30	TRBJ1-1	NA	TRBD1	CAWSAPRGIITEAFF	TGTGCCTGGAGTGCTCCCAGGGGGATTATCACTGAAGCTTTCTTT
TRBV2	TRBJ2-1	NA	TRBD2	CASSEPSGAANEQFF	TGTGCCAGCAGTGAGCCTAGCGGGGCAGCGAATGAGCAGTTCTTC
TRBV6-1	TRBJ2-7	NA	TRBD2	CASSSGLADSYEQYF	TGTGCCAGCAGTTCGGGACTAGCGGACTCCTACGAGCAGTACTTC
TRBV11-2	TRBJ2-1	NA	TRBD2	CASGWTSALDEQFF	TGTGCCAGCGGGTGGACTAGCGCGTTGGATGAGCAGTTCTTC
TRBV9	TRBJ1-6	NA	TRBD1	CASSELGQVNSPLHF	TGTGCCAGCAGCGAGCTCGGACAGGTCAATTCACCCCTCCACTTT
TRBV15	TRBJ1-2	NA	TRBD1	CATSSRGLGYTF	TGTGCCACCAGCAGCAGGGGGCTCGGCTACACCTTC